The 32 T cell receptor beta chains below come from one sample, sequenced in a study of cytomegalovirus exposure and HLA in healthy donors. The PCR contained 60 Vbeta and 13 Jbeta primers. Profiling relied on immunoSEQ multiplex PCR, and the TCRdb table lists in-frame clones only, not all of them. Altogether around 300,000 clones are present, 65% to 85% being singletons, with the ten largest covering around 2.3%. Specimen: PBMCs. The receptors derive from a female donor in good health and CMV-seronegative.

This clone was detected only once. The chain combines TRBV7-9 with TRBJ1-1; D perhaps matches TRBD1 (6 bases). Germline V gives CDR1 SEHNR, CDR2 FQNEAQ (reference sequence). The CDR3 sequence is 14 residues long. The V gene lost 3 bases and the J gene lost 6 bases, with 14 bases spanning the gap. This chain's CDR3 is CASSLQGKGAEAFF. The CDR3 DNA reads TGTGCCAGCAGCTTGCAGGGGAAAGGGGCTGAAGCTTTCTTT.

This clone was seen once. The V and J genes are TRBV30 and TRBJ2-3, with 7 positions matching TRBD2. The CDR3 is made up of 14 amino acids. V gave up 3 bases and J gave up 0 bases; unmatched junction bases: 3. Germline assignment: CDR1 GTSNPN and CDR2 SVGIG (reference sequence). This CDR3 is CAWRVSGSTDTQYF. CDR3 DNA: TGTGCCTGGAGAGTTAGCGGGAGCACAGATACGCAGTATTTT.

For this clone: Relative to the germline gene, one junction end is altered; a read error may explain this. J is TRBJ2-5 and V is TRBV7-9, with a possible D match to TRBD2 (6 bases). The CDR3 is made up of 13 amino acids. Germline V gene sequence: CDR1 SEHNR, CDR2 FQNEAQ (reference sequence). The CDR3 coding sequence is TGTTCCAGCAGCTCCTACCCGGGGGACCTCCAGTACTTC. It translates to CSSSSYPGDLQYF.

The chain joins TRBV2 to TRBJ2-3; TRBD2 aligns across 9 bases. The CDR3 has 13 amino acids. Germline CDR1 is SNHLY and CDR2 is FYNNEI. The ends lost 10 bases at V and 6 bases at J; junction bases unmatched: 8. CDR3 amino acids: CANLAGVADTQYF. The CDR3 DNA reads as TGTGCCAACTTAGCGGGAGTGGCGGATACGCAGTATTTT.

This chain joins TRBV19 and TRBJ2-7; possibly TRBD1 for D (6 bases). Germline V CDR1 and CDR2: LNHDA, SQIVND (reference sequence). Trimming left V 6 bases short and J 6 bases short, with 12 bases between. This CDR3 spans 12 amino acids. CDR3 coding DNA: TGTGCCAGTAGCCCACAGGGTTCCGAGCAGTACTTC. It translates to CASSPQGSEQYF. The variable domain in full, with the rest retrieved from reference TRBV19 and TRBJ2-7, is DGGITQSPKYLFRKEGQNVTLSCEQNLNHDAMYWYRQDPGQGLRLIYYSQIVNDFQKGDIAEGYSVSREKKESFPLTVTSAQKNPTAFYLCASSPQGSEQYFGPGTRLTVT.

This chain links TRBV5-1 with TRBJ2-7; 15 bases match TRBD2. Per the germline V gene, CDR1 is SGHRS and CDR2 is YFSETQ. V lost 4 bases to trimming and J lost 4 bases; unmatched junction nucleotides: 3. This CDR3 spans 15 amino acids. CDR3 amino acids: CASSGLAGGPYEQYF. In nucleotides, the CDR3 is TGCGCCAGCAGCGGACTAGCGGGAGGGCCTTACGAGCAGTACTTC.

The sample holds a few counts of this clone. The rearrangement links TRBV6-5 to TRBJ2-7; D might be TRBD2 (7 bases). Germline-derived CDR1 and CDR2 are MNHEY and SVGAGI. CDR3 size: 13 residues. With 6 bases removed from V and 5 bases from J, the gap between germline ends came to 14 bases. The CDR3 region has the DNA TGTGCCAGCAGGTCCGGGGGGCCTAACGAGCAGTACTTC. It is translated as CASRSGGPNEQYF.

This clone was observed a few times. The rearrangement joins TRBV7-9 to TRBJ1-5, with D possibly matching TRBD1 (6 bases). CDR1 and CDR2 (germline): SEHNR, FQNEAQ (reference sequence). V was cut by 4 bases and J by 0 bases, with 10 bases left in between. The CDR3 sequence is 15 residues long. CDR3 DNA: TGTGCCAGCAGCTATGGACAGTCTAGCAATCAGCCCCAGCATTTT. It codes for CASSYGQSSNQPQHF.

This rearrangement joins TRBV7-6 to TRBJ2-7; 10 bases match TRBD2. In germline, CDR1 is SGHVS, CDR2 FNYEAQ. The V segment lost 4 bases and the J segment 2 bases; nucleotides outside the gene matches: 8. The CDR3 runs 16 residues. The CDR3 DNA is TGTGCCAGCAGCTCGTGGACTAGCGGAGGCCCCTACGAGCAGTACTTC. Amino acids: CASSSWTSGGPYEQYF.

This chain links TRBV15 with TRBJ2-1; D not resolved. Trimming took off 0 bases at V and 10 bases at J, with 7 bases between the two ends. The CDR3 length is 12 residues. The germline V gene encodes CDR1 LNHNV and CDR2 YYDKDF (reference sequence). The CDR3 nucleotides read TGTGCCACCAGCAGAGATCTCTACGAGCAGTTCTTC. Amino acids: CATSRDLYEQFF.

The chain links TRBV7-8 to TRBJ2-3; perhaps TRBD1 as D (5 bases). Per germline, CDR1 SGHVS and CDR2 FQNEAQ. V lost 6 bases and J 4 bases, leaving 8 bases between the germline ends. The CDR3 totals 12 residues. The CDR3 bases are TGTGCCAGCAGGGACACTTCAGATACGCAGTATTTT. Its protein product is CASRDTSDTQYF.

The CDR3: CASSFGTGGFTGELFF. The CDR3 DNA follows: TGCGCCAGCAGCTTCGGGACAGGGGGCTTCACCGGGGAGCTGTTTTTT. The J gene is TRBJ2-2, the V gene TRBV5-1, with 12 bases aligning to TRBD1. Germline V gene lookup returns CDR1 SGHRS and CDR2 YFSETQ. J gave up 4 bases and V 2 bases, and 3 bases lay outside the gene matches. CDR3 size: 16 residues.

On this clone itself: A read error may account for a junction end that differs from germline. The rearrangement uses TRBV10-3 and TRBJ2-7; possibly TRBD2 for D (5 bases). CDR3 length: 14 amino acids. Germline-derived CDR1 and CDR2 are ENHRY and SYGVKD. The CDR3 coding sequence is TGTGCCATCACTGAGCGGCTAGATAGCTACGAGCAGTACTTC. Translating it yields CAITERLDSYEQYF.

The chain combines TRBV6-5 with TRBJ1-1, with 10 bases that match TRBD1. This CDR3 contains 15 residues. Germline CDR1 reads MNHEY; CDR2 reads SVGAGI. V was pared by 5 bases and J by 7 bases, with 10 bases of the junction left unmatched. CDR3 nucleotide sequence: TGTGCCAGCAGTCCGGGGCGGGACAGGGGAGTTGAAGCTTTCTTT. Protein: CASSPGRDRGVEAFF.

This chain uses TRBV5-1 with TRBJ2-1; the match to TRBD2 covers 9 bases. Trimming cost V 2 bases and J 4 bases; bases outside gene matches: 1. CDR1 is SGHRS and CDR2 is YFSETQ in the germline V gene. There are 14 residues in the CDR3. CDR3 sequence reads: CASSFSGSYNEQFF. The CDR3 DNA is TGCGCCAGCAGCTTTAGCGGGAGTTACAATGAGCAGTTCTTC.

The V and J genes are TRBV6-1 and TRBJ2-1; the match to TRBD2 covers 9 bases. The germline V gene encodes CDR1 MNHNS and CDR2 SASEGT. The junction had 12 bases not matched to a gene; V was cut back by 3 bases and J by 0 bases. The length of the CDR3 is 19 residues. The CDR3 is CASSDPRGREGTSYNEQFF. The DNA for the CDR3 is TGTGCCAGCAGTGATCCCCGCGGGCGGGAGGGAACCTCCTACAATGAGCAGTTCTTC.

V is TRBV5-6 and J is TRBJ1-1; D remains unclear. Between the trimmed V and J ends, which lost 0 bases and 7 bases, there was a span of 10 bases. Germline V gene lookup returns CDR1 SGHDT and CDR2 YYEEEE. This CDR3 spans 13 amino acids. As DNA, the CDR3 is TGTGCCAGCAGCTTGGCCGGCGGGTTTGAAGCTTTCTTT. It translates to CASSLAGGFEAFF.

The J gene is TRBJ2-7, the V gene TRBV2; D not certain. Looked up from germline, CDR1 is SNHLY and CDR2 is FYNNEI. V was trimmed by 2 bases and J by 0 bases, leaving 8 bases between them. This CDR3 region has 14 residues. The CDR3 bases are TGTGCCAGCAGTGAACGGTTTCTCTCCTACGAGCAGTACTTC. This gives the protein CASSERFLSYEQYF.

The chain employs TRBV6-4 and TRBJ2-7; TRBD2 aligns across 8 bases. Looked up from germline, CDR1 is MRHNA and CDR2 is SNTAGT. This CDR3 contains 13 residues. The V and J ends lost 9 bases and 2 bases, in that order; junction bases with no gene match: 6. The CDR3 DNA follows: TGTGCCAGAAGACTAGCGCTGCCCTACGAGCAGTACTTC. Its translation: CARRLALPYEQYF.

V usage is TRBV6-1 and J usage is TRBJ2-3; TRBD1 matches 8 bases. V was pared by 4 bases and J by 0 bases, with 3 bases of the junction left unmatched. The CDR3 loop spans 15 amino acids. Germline V CDR1 and CDR2: MNHNS, SASEGT. This CDR3 is CASSVQGASTDTQYF. The CDR3 region has the DNA TGTGCCAGCAGTGTCCAGGGGGCGAGCACAGATACGCAGTATTTT.

In nucleotides, the CDR3 is TGTGCCAGCAGCTTCGGGGGGGTCTGGACCGGGGAGCTGTTTTTT. Translating gives CASSFGGVWTGELFF. This chain links TRBV5-6 with TRBJ2-2, with 8 bases lining up with TRBD2. The germline CDR1 and CDR2 sequences are SGHDT and YYEEEE. The CDR3 runs to 15 residues. Trimming cost V 2 bases and J 5 bases; bases outside gene matches: 5. The variable domain in full, completed from reference TRBV5-6 and TRBJ2-2, reads DAGVTQSPTHLIKTRGQQVTLRCSPKSGHDTVSWYQQALGQGPQFIFQYYEEEERQRGNFPDRFSGHQFPNYSSELNVNALLLGDSALYLCASSFGGVWTGELFFGEGSRLTVL.

Only one count was recorded for this clone. The chain links TRBV15 to TRBJ2-1; tentative D call: TRBD2 (6 bases). CDR1 and CDR2 (germline): LNHNV, YYDKDF (reference sequence). The ends were cut back, 6 bases at V and 0 bases at J, with 9 bases in the middle. This CDR3 region has 14 residues. In nucleotides, the CDR3 is TGTGCCACCAGAGGGAGGACCTCCTACAATGAGCAGTTCTTC. Its protein product is CATRGRTSYNEQFF.

Remarks on this clone: The junction shows a germline mismatch at one end, possibly a read error. The chain has TRBV5-1 and TRBJ2-2; 7 bases align to TRBD2. CDR1 is SGHRS and CDR2 is YFSETQ in the germline V gene. The CDR3 contains 15 residues. The CDR3 sequence is CASSLLAASTGELLF. The CDR3, as DNA: TGCGCCAGCAGCTTGCTAGCGGCCTCCACCGGGGAGCTGCTTTTT.

The rearrangement uses TRBV4-2 and TRBJ2-5; the D is unclear. The J call may be mistaken, given a closer DNA end match to TRBJ2-7. The CDR3 extends over 14 amino acids. Germline CDR1 LGHNA, CDR2 YNFKEQ. The DNA of the CDR3 is TGTGCCAGCAGCCAAGGAGGCAGCTCCTACGAGCAGTACTTC. As protein: CASSQGGSSYEQYF.

V is TRBV5-1 and J is TRBJ2-1; TRBD2 matches 11 bases. Germline trimming cut 6 bases from V and 4 bases from J; bases unmatched to any gene: 3. The CDR3 runs 14 residues. Looked up from germline, CDR1 is SGHRS and CDR2 is YFSETQ. CDR3 residues: CASTTSGSYNEQFF. CDR3 nucleotide sequence: TGCGCCAGCACCACTAGCGGGAGTTACAATGAGCAGTTCTTC.

The chain joins TRBV5-4 to TRBJ1-1, with D possibly TRBD1 on 5 matching bases. This CDR3 region has 15 residues. The V end lost 5 bases, the J end lost 1 base, and 15 bases lay between the germline ends. Germline V gives CDR1 SGHNT, CDR2 YYREEE (reference sequence). Here the CDR3 DNA reads TGTGCCAGCAGACCCTCTCGACAGCCGAACACTGAAGCTTTCTTT. It yields the protein CASRPSRQPNTEAFF.

J is TRBJ2-7 and V is TRBV28; D is possibly TRBD1 (7 bases). CDR1 is MDHEN and CDR2 is SYDVKM in the germline V gene. V was trimmed by 4 bases and J by 4 bases, leaving 14 bases between them. This CDR3 contains 14 residues. The CDR3 is CASSSRGVSYEQYF. In DNA form, the CDR3 reads TGTGCCAGCAGTTCCAGGGGGGTTTCGTACGAGCAGTACTTC.

The chain joins TRBV30 to TRBJ1-5, with a weak D call TRBD1 (5 bases). Trimming pared 4 bases from V and 2 bases from J, leaving 12 bases between. In germline, CDR1 is GTSNPN, CDR2 SVGIG (reference sequence). The CDR3 is 14 residues long. Here the CDR3 reads CAWTAGGGNQPQHF. CDR3 in DNA: TGTGCCTGGACCGCAGGAGGGGGCAATCAGCCCCAGCATTTT. The complete variable domain, with remaining parts taken from reference TRBV30 and TRBJ1-5, reads SQTIHQWPATLVQPVGSPLSLECTVEGTSNPNLYWYRQAAGRGLQLLFYSVGIGQISSEVPQNLSASRPQDRQFILSSKKLLLSDSGFYLCAWTAGGGNQPQHFGDGTRLSIL.

This clone was counted only a few times. The chain uses TRBV10-3 and TRBJ1-2; 10 positions agree with TRBD1. Trimming took 6 bases from V and 3 from J; bases not matched to a gene: 1. The CDR3 is 13 amino acids. Germline CDR1 reads ENHRY; CDR2 reads SYGVKD. The CDR3 sequence: CAISGTGDYGYTF. The CDR3 nucleotides are TGTGCCATCAGCGGGACAGGGGACTATGGCTACACCTTC.

This clone has just a few counts. This chain uses TRBV4-1 with TRBJ1-3; D not certain. The CDR3 is 15 amino acids. Deletions cut 0 bases from V and 5 bases from J, with 11 bases between. Germline V gene data show CDR1 as MGHRA and CDR2 as YSYEKL. The CDR3 loop is CASSQENSNRNTIYF. DNA of the CDR3: TGCGCCAGCAGCCAAGAAAACAGTAACAGAAACACCATATATTTT.

This clone was seen more than once but under ten times. The V and J genes are TRBV4-1 and TRBJ1-5, with D tentatively TRBD1 (6 bases). CDR1 and CDR2 (germline): MGHRA, YSYEKL. The CDR3 contains 17 residues. Deletions cut 1 base from V and 3 bases from J, with 16 bases between. CDR3 nucleotides: TGCGCCAGCAGCCAAGTCAGAGGAACAGGGTTCAATCAGCCCCAGCATTTT. Its protein is CASSQVRGTGFNQPQHF.

The rearrangement joins TRBV27 to TRBJ2-7, with D possibly TRBD1 on 5 matching bases. This CDR3 region has 14 residues. The V and J ends lost 5 bases and 2 bases respectively, with 13 bases between them. Germline CDR1 and CDR2: MNHEY and SMNVEV (reference sequence). CDR3 amino acids: CASSPSDRAYEQYF. CDR3 sequence (DNA): TGTGCCAGCAGTCCTTCAGACAGAGCCTACGAGCAGTACTTC.